One and the same sample provided the 30 T cell receptor beta chains below, sequenced in a study of regulatory T cells in long-lasting Graves disease. The TCR beta library used iRepertoire HTBI primers with Arm-PCR amplification of CDR3. MiXCR was run by TCRdb on the multiplex PCR reads, yielding one entry per CDR3 protein. Among some 420,000 distinct CDR3 sequences listed, less than 25% were seen once. Time point given: persistent/refractory GD, antithyroid drugs over 5 years with positive TRAb. Extracted RNA from PBMCs served as the source of the TCR library. The source material was peripheral blood mononuclear cells (PBMCs), sampled when the disease was refractory, from a patient treated with antithyroid drugs. The receptors were sampled from a female donor with Graves disease.

V gene TRBV7-9 combines with J gene TRBJ2-1; no clear D. This CDR3 region has 13 residues. Per the germline V gene, CDR1 is SEHNR and CDR2 is FQNEAQ (reference sequence). Trimming stripped 1 base from V and 13 bases from J, with 14 bases between. The CDR3 is CASSLVPQETQFF. For the CDR3, the DNA is TGTGCCAGCAGCTTAGTCCCCCAAGAGACCCAGTTCTTC.

This clonotype was recorded a few times. A much larger clone lies one base from this, so it may be a read error. The chain uses TRBV28 and TRBJ2-7; no clear D gene. Germline assignment: CDR1 MDHEN and CDR2 SYDVKM. CDR3 length: 17 amino acids. CDR3: CASSNPETRRASTEQHF. In nucleotides, the CDR3 is TGTGCCAGCAGTAATCCCGAGACTCGTAGGGCCTCTACGGAGCAGCACTTC.

This clonotype was counted a single time. The genes are TRBV13 and TRBJ2-7; 9 bases agree with TRBD1. Germline CDR1 and CDR2: PRHDT and FYEKMQ (reference sequence). The CDR3 consists of 13 residues. The V and J ends lost 5 bases and 5 bases, in that order; junction bases with no gene match: 4. In DNA form, the CDR3 reads TGTGCCAGCAGCGGACAGGGGCCCCACGAGCAGTACTTC. Protein sequence: CASSGQGPHEQYF.

The rearrangement links TRBV10-2 to TRBJ2-2; TRBD1 aligns across 9 bases. There are 14 residues in the CDR3. The trim removed 7 bases at V and 10 bases at J, leaving 10 bases unmatched. CDR1 WSHSY and CDR2 SAAADI come from the germline V gene. Here the CDR3 reads CASTSQGAWEELFF. The CDR3 DNA is TGCGCCAGCACTTCACAGGGGGCTTGGGAGGAGCTGTTTTTT.

The CDR3 DNA sequence: TGTGCCAGTAGTATAGGGGACTACTCCTACGAGCAGTACTTC. This gives the protein CASSIGDYSYEQYF. The chain employs TRBV19 and TRBJ2-7; 7 nucleotides match TRBD2. CDR1 LNHDA and CDR2 SQIVND come from the germline V gene (reference sequence). V lost 1 base, J lost 0 bases, and 0 bases stayed unmatched. The CDR3 covers 14 residues. Based on the CDR3 plus reference TRBV19 and TRBJ2-7, the full variable domain is DGGITQSPKYLFRKEGQNVTLSCEQNLNHDAMYWYRQDPGQGLRLIYYSQIVNDFQKGDIAEGYSVSREKKESFPLTVTSAQKNPTAFYLCASSIGDYSYEQYFGPGTRLTVT.

The chain is built from TRBV6-2 or TRBV6-3 and TRBJ2-2; D gene ambiguous. CDR1 is MNHEY, CDR2 SVGEGT, per germline. The CDR3 totals 12 residues. Deletions cut 2 bases from V and 6 bases from J, with 4 bases between. CDR3: CASSYLPGELFF. Written as DNA, the CDR3 is TGTGCCAGCAGTTACCTCCCCGGGGAGCTGTTTTTT.

This clonotype was recorded at least ten times. This CDR3 reads CSAYAMRANEQYF. The CDR3 DNA follows: TGCAGTGCTTATGCTATGAGGGCGAACGAGCAGTACTTC. J is TRBJ2-7 and V is TRBV20-1; perhaps TRBD2 as D (5 bases). V was clipped by 5 bases and J by 5 bases, with 16 bases between them. CDR3 length: 13 amino acids. Germline V CDR1 and CDR2: DFQATT, SNEGSKA (reference sequence).

The chain is built from TRBV6-1 and TRBJ1-1; D might be TRBD1 (5 bases). Germline V lookup: CDR1 MNHNS, CDR2 SASEGT. The CDR3 spans 14 residues. V was pared by 7 bases and J by 1 base, with 13 bases between. CDR3 nucleotides: TGTGCCAGCATCTCGGGGGGGGGGAACACTGAAGCTTTCTTT. Its translation is CASISGGGNTEAFF.

The table lists this clonotype with a few counts. J is TRBJ2-7 and V is TRBV3-1; TRBD1 might be the D (6 bases). Germline-derived CDR1 and CDR2 are LGHDT and YNNKEL (reference sequence). V was shortened by 0 bases and J by 2 bases, with 14 bases between the two germline ends. There are 16 residues in the CDR3. CDR3 coding DNA: TGTGCCAGCAGCCAAGAAATGGGGGACACTACCTACGAGCAGTACTTC. It specifies CASSQEMGDTTYEQYF.

This clonotype came up many times. The rearrangement uses TRBV2 and TRBJ1-3, with 7 positions matching TRBD1. With V trimmed by 2 bases and J by 2 bases, 3 bases remained unmatched. CDR1 and CDR2 from the germline V gene are SNHLY and FYNNEI. CDR3 length: 15 amino acids. CDR3 in DNA: TGTGCCAGCAGTGAATCAGGGGGACCTGGAAACACCATATATTTT. This sequence encodes CASSESGGPGNTIYF.

This clonotype was seen a handful of times. V usage is TRBV12-3 or TRBV12-4 and J usage is TRBJ1-5; D uncertain. The CDR3 covers 16 residues. Trimming took off 5 bases at V and 2 bases at J, with 16 bases between the two ends. CDR3 region: CASSPSGPLGNQPQHF. In nucleotides, the CDR3 is TGTGCCAGCAGTCCCTCCGGCCCGTTGGGCAATCAGCCCCAGCATTTT.

This clonotype was found a few times. V is TRBV5-1 and J is TRBJ2-2, with D possibly being TRBD2 (6 bases). This CDR3 spans 16 amino acids. V was clipped by 7 bases and J by 5 bases, with 21 bases between them. Germline loops: CDR1 SGHRS, CDR2 YFSETQ. The CDR3 bases are TGCGCCAGCGGTTCGGGACTTCTCTTTGGGACCGGGGAGCTGTTTTTT. As protein: CASGSGLLFGTGELFF.

There are a few counts of this clonotype. The chain combines TRBV27 with TRBJ2-7; TRBD2 matches at 7 bases. The CDR3 runs to 14 residues. Germline V gene sequence: CDR1 MNHEY, CDR2 SMNVEV (reference sequence). V shed 10 bases, J shed 2 bases, and the junction held 11 bases outside the gene matches. In DNA form, the CDR3 reads TGTGCCACCACTCCCCGAAGCGGGACCTACGAGCAGTACTTC. Residues: CATTPRSGTYEQYF.

Comment on this clonotype: This may stem from a read error, because a much larger clone lies one nucleotide away. The chain recombines TRBV7-2 with TRBJ2-5; D call uncertain. Trimming stripped 5 bases from V and 1 base from J, with 14 bases between. Germline V gives CDR1 SGHTA, CDR2 FQGNSA. The CDR3 runs 15 residues. In nucleotides, the CDR3 is TGTGCCAGCAGCCCCGGGCATGGCGGCCAAGAGACCCAGTACTTC. Protein sequence: CASSPGHGGQETQYF.

With respect to this clonotype: An end of the junction differs from the germline gene, which may be a read error. The J gene is TRBJ1-1, the V gene TRBV20-1; no definite D call. The CDR3 is 11 residues long. Germline CDR1 reads DFQATT; CDR2 reads SNEGSKA (reference sequence). CDR3 sequence: CSATRNTGAFF. The CDR3, as DNA: TGCAGTGCTACAAGGAACACTGGAGCTTTCTTT.

The rearrangement links TRBV25-1 to TRBJ2-3; 9 bases align to TRBD2. This CDR3 spans 15 amino acids. V was pared by 6 bases and J by 3 bases, with 7 bases of the junction left unmatched. Germline CDR1 is MGHDK and CDR2 is SYGVNS. The CDR3 region is CASSISGGRTDTQYF. The CDR3 coding sequence is TGTGCCAGCAGCATTAGCGGGGGAAGGACAGATACGCAGTATTTT. The full variable domain, in which reference TRBV25-1 and TRBJ2-3 provide the parts outside the CDR3, is EADIYQTPRYLVIGTGKKITLECSQTMGHDKMYWYQQDPGMELHLIHYSYGVNSTEKGDLSSESTVSRIRTEHFPLTLESARPSHTSQYLCASSISGGRTDTQYFGPGTRLTVL.

In this sample, this clonotype turned up a few times. The rearrangement links TRBV30 to TRBJ1-3, with D unclear. This CDR3 has 12 amino acids. Germline V gene lookup returns CDR1 GTSNPN and CDR2 SVGIG (reference sequence). Between the trimmed V and J ends, which lost 0 bases and 8 bases, there was a span of 8 bases. CDR3 loop: CAWSVGEYTIYF. As DNA, the CDR3 is TGTGCCTGGAGTGTCGGAGAATACACCATATATTTT.

This clonotype occurred many times. This chain joins TRBV7-2 and TRBJ1-2; D is unclear. V was trimmed by 5 bases and J by 0 bases, leaving 19 bases between them. The CDR3 consists of 17 residues. Looked up from germline, CDR1 is SGHTA and CDR2 is FQGNSA. CDR3 coding DNA: TGTGCCAGCAGCCCCGTTCAGGTCGTGATGTCTAACTATGGCTACACCTTC. Translating gives CASSPVQVVMSNYGYTF. Combining the CDR3 with reference TRBV7-2 and TRBJ1-2 gives the whole variable domain GAGVSQSPSNKVTEKGKDVELRCDPISGHTALYWYRQSLGQGLEFLIYFQGNSAPDKSGLPSDRFSAERTGGSVSTLTIQRTQQEDSAVYLCASSPVQVVMSNYGYTFGSGTRLTVV.

Only a few counts were recorded for this clonotype. This sequence joins TRBV6-1 and TRBJ1-3, with 9 bases aligning to TRBD1. This CDR3 has 15 residues. CDR1 is MNHNS and CDR2 is SASEGT in the germline V gene. Losses at the gene ends were 6 bases for V and 3 bases for J; bases not matched to a gene: 6. Here the CDR3 DNA reads TGTGCCAGCAGCCCTACAGGGGGCGATGGAAACACCATATATTTT. Translating it yields CASSPTGGDGNTIYF.

V usage is TRBV7-3 and J usage is TRBJ2-6; D uncertain. Germline V gene sequence: CDR1 SGHTA, CDR2 FQGTGA. The V gene lost 2 bases and the J gene lost 1 base, with 9 bases spanning the gap. The CDR3 totals 16 residues. The CDR3 coding sequence is TGTGCCAGCAGCTTATCTGTGGGGTCTGGGGCCAACGTCCTGACTTTC. Protein: CASSLSVGSGANVLTF.

There are many counts of this clonotype. The chain uses TRBV11-2 and TRBJ2-4; D is ambiguous. Germline V gene data show CDR1 as SGHAT and CDR2 as FQNNGV. Trimming stripped 11 bases from V and 1 base from J, with 12 bases between. The CDR3 loop spans 13 amino acids. The DNA of the CDR3 is TGTGCCTCGGTCGGATCGGCCAAAAACATTCAGTACTTC. The encoded protein is CASVGSAKNIQYF.

The rearrangement links TRBV7-2 to TRBJ2-7; TRBD2 matches 7 bases. From germline, CDR1 is SGHTA and CDR2 FQGNSA. CDR3 length: 14 amino acids. V trimming: 3 bases; J trimming: 5 bases; junction bases outside the gene matches: 7. The CDR3 is CASSFGLADDEQYF. CDR3 nucleotides: TGTGCCAGCAGCTTCGGGCTAGCGGACGACGAGCAGTACTTC.

Notes on this clonotype: A much larger clonotype is one base distant, so this may be a read error. The chain couples TRBV2 to TRBJ1-5; D is perhaps TRBD1 (5 bases). The germline V gene has CDR1 SNHLY and CDR2 FYNNEI. The CDR3 is made up of 13 amino acids. The CDR3 nucleotides read TGTGCCAGCGGTGATCTGGGGGAACAGCCCCAGCATTTT. Translated, it gives CASGDLGEQPQHF. The full variable domain, rest sourced from reference TRBV2 and TRBJ1-5, is EPEVTQTPSHQVTQMGQEVILRCVPISNHLYFYWYRQILGQKVEFLVSFYNNEISEKSEIFDDQFSVERPDGSNFTLKIRSTKLEDSAMYFCASGDLGEQPQHFGDGTRLSIL.

The chain combines TRBV28 with TRBJ1-4; no clear D gene. The V end lost 6 bases, the J end lost 7 bases, and 9 bases lay between the germline ends. Germline CDR1 reads MDHEN; CDR2 reads SYDVKM. This CDR3 region has 12 residues. The CDR3 DNA is TGTGCCAGCAGCCTAAGAAGTGAAAAACTGTTTTTT. Translating gives CASSLRSEKLFF.

This chain uses TRBV6-1 with TRBJ2-5; D gene uncertain. Germline V gene lookup returns CDR1 MNHNS and CDR2 SASEGT. V lost 5 bases and J lost 2, with 9 bases in between. The CDR3 has 13 residues. As DNA, the CDR3 is TGTGCCAGCAGTCCTGTAGAGCAAGAGACCCAGTACTTC. This gives the protein CASSPVEQETQYF.

This clonotype showed up just a few times. The chain recombines TRBV13 with TRBJ2-5, with TRBD2 matching over 8 bases. This CDR3 contains 13 residues. V trimming: 4 bases; J trimming: 5 bases; junction bases outside the gene matches: 3. Germline V gene sequence: CDR1 PRHDT, CDR2 FYEKMQ (reference sequence). CDR3 sequence (DNA): TGTGCCAGCAGCTCGGCTAGCGGGGAGACCCAGTACTTC. It is translated as CASSSASGETQYF.

This clonotype has only a few counts. The V call is TRBV9, the J call TRBJ1-2; possibly TRBD1 for D (5 bases). CDR1 SGDLS and CDR2 YYNGEE come from the germline V gene. The CDR3 is 14 residues long. V was trimmed by 3 bases and J by 3 bases, leaving 12 bases between them. DNA of the CDR3: TGTGCCAGCAGCGGGGGACGTCCGGACTATGGCTACACCTTC. Protein: CASSGGRPDYGYTF.

This clonotype has at least ten counts. V is TRBV30 and J is TRBJ2-7; either TRBD1 or TRBD2 may supply D (5 bases each). The germline V and J ends were trimmed by 6 bases and 5 bases, with 11 bases remaining between them. This CDR3 comprises 11 residues. Germline V gives CDR1 GTSNPN, CDR2 SVGIG (reference sequence). The CDR3 protein is CACRDLHEQYF. The CDR3 DNA follows: TGTGCCTGCAGGGACCTTCACGAGCAGTACTTC.

Only a few counts were recorded for this clonotype. The chain couples TRBV2 to TRBJ2-4; no reliable D call. The CDR3 is made up of 15 amino acids. Germline V gene sequence: CDR1 SNHLY, CDR2 FYNNEI. Trimming left V 5 bases short and J 2 bases short, with 13 bases between. Here the CDR3 DNA reads TGTGCCAGCAGTTCTTTCACAAACACCAAAAACATTCAGTACTTC. Its protein product is CASSSFTNTKNIQYF.

This clonotype has at least ten counts. V and J are TRBV29-1 and TRBJ2-7; TRBD2 agrees at 8 bases. The germline V gene encodes CDR1 SQVTM and CDR2 ANQGSEA. The CDR3 loop spans 14 amino acids. V lost 6 bases to trimming and J lost 3 bases; unmatched junction nucleotides: 10. CDR3 loop: CSVRPGLGGYEQYF. The CDR3, as DNA: TGCAGCGTCCGTCCGGGACTAGGGGGCTACGAGCAGTACTTC.